The T cell receptor beta chain described here comes from a study of beta chain features in type 1 diabetes. The overall study: The study examined around 99,000,000 sorted cells across all samples. The study's findings and limits: Whatever favoring of shorter templates PCR might show would apply equally to patients and controls. Using cDNA template may skew counts toward highly expressing activated cells.

Reverse transcribing all isolated RNA meant expressed TCRB transcripts were sequenced. Naive, central memory and regulatory T cell samples came to a mean of approximately 4 million reads. The assay was immunoSEQ multiplex PCR, and TCRdb's table has in-frame clones only and misses some. This table has a few hundred thousand clones, approximately 10% appearing once. A word on this clone: Its antigen is not known. Other DNA sequences in this sample translate to the same CDR3.

The CDR3 length is 13 residues. V lost 6 bases and J 2 bases, leaving 11 bases between the germline ends. Germline CDR1 MDHEN, CDR2 SYDVKM. Sequencing was performed on naive CD4+ T cells from blood. The TCR originated in a woman younger than 45 in good health. This rearrangement joins TRBV28 to TRBJ2-7, with TRBD1 as a possible D gene (5 bases). In DNA form, the CDR3 reads TGTGCCAGCAGACCAACAGGAACCTACGAGCAGTACTTC. Amino acids: CASRPTGTYEQYF.